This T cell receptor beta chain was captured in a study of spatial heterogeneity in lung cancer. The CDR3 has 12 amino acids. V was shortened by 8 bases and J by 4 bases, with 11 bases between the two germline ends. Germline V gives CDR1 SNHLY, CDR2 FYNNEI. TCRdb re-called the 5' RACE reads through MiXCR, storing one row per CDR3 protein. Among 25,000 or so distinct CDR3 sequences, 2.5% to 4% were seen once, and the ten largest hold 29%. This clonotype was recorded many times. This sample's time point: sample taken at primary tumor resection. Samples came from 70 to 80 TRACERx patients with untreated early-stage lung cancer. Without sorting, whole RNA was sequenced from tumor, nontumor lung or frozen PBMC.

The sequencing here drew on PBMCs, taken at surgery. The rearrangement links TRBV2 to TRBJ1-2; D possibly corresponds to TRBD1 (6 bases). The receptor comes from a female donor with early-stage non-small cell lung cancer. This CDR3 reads CASVGGGYGYTF. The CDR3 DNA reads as TGTGCCAGCGTGGGGGGCGGCTATGGCTACACCTTC.